This T cell receptor (beta chain) was documented in a study of blood T cell repertoires in COVID-19 (dated by TCRdb to the early 2020s). As for the study more broadly: Samples from collaborators originated in the United States, Italy and Spain and spanned both the acute and convalescent phases of COVID-19. Samples were obtained from the ongoing ImmuneRACE study (first 160 participants) and from over 1,000 subjects provided by 6 global collaborators. HLA class I and class II types, where available, came from metadata supplied by the sample provider rather than from assay-based typing. Nearly every sample came with metadata listing a de-identified subject ID, COVID-19 status, age in years and sex. A freely available public database, intended as a resource for researchers studying the immune response to SARS-CoV-2, is where the repertoires were released. Deeply sampled blood TCRbeta repertoires from subjects exposed to, actively infected with, or recovered from COVID-19 were included in the dataset. The material from the prospective study consisted of cDNA or gDNA derived from T cells, B-cell-depleted T cells, or PBMCs. The study at large found these results: How much clinical and demographic metadata was included differed by source and by participant, and the metadata was provided uncurated.

The immunoSEQ Assay, a bias-controlled multiplex PCR, was used to amplify TCRbeta CDR3 regions from genomic DNA. As for the authors' bioinformatics: The number of nucleated cells in each sample was estimated by amplification of reference gene primers within the assay. To quantify the absolute abundance of each unique TCRbeta CDR3 rearrangement, sequence reads were collapsed and filtered. For each sample, productive Simpson clonality was calculated as the square root of Simpson's diversity index over productive rearrangements. The immuneACCESS repertoire file appears here via TCRdb, limited to in-frame rearrangements. These files lack a portion of the clones; in checked studies, under half of the deficit traces to unresolved V genes, and the cause of the others is not known. V and J calls and clone size are those listed in that table; D and trimming were worked out from the DNA. This sample gives approximately 230,000 clones in total; 65% to 90% of them show up just once. The ten largest clones capture 15% to 18% of the sample.

This clone appeared once. It has no known antigen specificity. Base qualities are not recorded, but no much larger clone differs from it by a single base. In the prospective study, participants were roughly 18 to 95 years old, resided in about two dozen geographic areas of the United States, and were enrolled through a virtual design. In the prospective study, participants were assigned to cohorts based on the clinical history participants reported in a screening survey and a study questionnaire. Recovered participants in ImmuneRACE Cohort 3 were defined by two consecutive negative NP/OP PCR tests, clearance by a healthcare professional, or resolution of symptoms. In the prospective study, mobile phlebotomists collected whole blood, serum and a nasopharyngeal or oropharyngeal swab from each participant. Participants in the prospective study had the option to provide additional blood draws and questionnaires over a roughly two-month period. Prospective study blood samples were shipped either frozen or at room temperature before DNA extraction.

V and J lose 5 bases and 1 base, and a span of 14 bases separates them. The cysteine opens and the phenylalanine closes a CDR3 of 15 amino acids. Of all the DNA, just the CDR3 is kept, 45 bases in frame from base 1. Sequences SGHNT (CDR1) and YYREEE (CDR2) are obtained from the germline V gene (reference sequence). What was sequenced was PBMCs or T cells enriched from blood (not recorded which). The sequence came from a man between 18 and 29 years old who had recovered from COVID-19. In this chain, TRBV5-4 is recombined with TRBJ2-3; the best D guess is TRBD2, with 6 bases matching. CDR3 protein: CASSHNERGTDTQYF. The nucleotide sequence is given as TGTGCCAGCAGTCATAATGAGCGGGGCACAGATACGCAGTATTTT.